This note documents a single T cell receptor (beta chain) sequence. MiXCR, run by TCRdb on the 5' RACE reads, gives a single entry per CDR3 protein. The table shows 380,000 or so distinct CDR3 sequences, with approximately 15% occurring only once. The source of the sample is a study of T-cell memory formation after mild COVID-19. Germline CDR1 reads MDHEN; CDR2 reads SYDVKM. CDR3 length: 13 amino acids. V was clipped by 6 bases and J by 1 base, with 9 bases between them. The material sequenced was PBMCs or a T cell subset sorted from them (not recorded which). The clonotype comes from a man aged 18 to 29 who had mild COVID-19 (a few samples of this study predate the infection). Cell type and time point are not known. V gene TRBV28 combines with J gene TRBJ2-5; D perhaps matches TRBD1 (6 bases). Written as DNA, the CDR3 is TGTGCCAGCAGAAGAGGGGGCCAAGAGACCCAGTACTTC. This encodes CASRRGGQETQYF.